This TCR beta chain was found in a study of T-cell reconstitution after alpha-beta-depleted transplantation in children (dated by TCRdb to between 2015 and 2016). For context, the study as a whole: Using TCR repertoire profiling, the study quantitatively followed how T-cell immune reconstitution unfolded in children after TCRalphabeta/CD19-depleted allogeneic hematopoietic cell transplantation.

The table lists this clonotype with many counts. Its target antigen remains unknown. Base-call qualities are not available, and no considerably larger clone is one nucleotide away. The library was built by means of PCR. Sequencer: Illumina HiSeq 2500. To normalize quantification of the TCRbeta repertoire, the TCR libraries were built with molecular barcoding that relied on unique molecular identifiers. The public sequencing data were trimmed at Q25 with fastp and processed into clonotypes with MiXCR by TCRdb, which kept only in-frame beta chains. Identical CDR3 protein sequences are pooled into one entry, listed with their most common genes and DNA. This sample holds about 350,000 distinct CDR3 sequences; about an eighth were observed only once. Together, the top ten hold around 4.1% of the sample. Trimming leaves V shorter by 1 base and J shorter by 6 bases, with the junction holding 3 bases beyond the gene matches. The CDR3 has 15 amino acids, counting the end cysteine and phenylalanine. Just the 45-base CDR3 DNA is kept, in frame starting at base 1. CDR1 and CDR2 are read off the germline V gene as SGHTA and FQGNSA.

This sequence originates from a human donor who donated a stem cell graft to a child with Fanconi anemia. The sequencing here drew on PBMCs, taken from the stem cell graft. The rearrangement combines TRBV7-2 with TRBJ2-2; TRBD1 aligns with 9 central bases. The CDR3 reads CASSLGDREAGELFF. DNA sequence: TGTGCCAGCAGCTTAGGGGACAGGGAAGCCGGGGAGCTGTTTTTT.